This T cell receptor beta chain was recovered during a study of CD8 T cells in Susac syndrome. A quantity of about 0.45 to 1 ug RNA underwent reverse transcription using random hexamers. Amplification of the TCR beta CDR3 was carried out by immunoSEQ multiplex PCR, which spanned a total of 54 Vbeta and 13 Jbeta segments. MiXCR, run by TCRdb on the immunoSEQ multiplex PCR reads, gives a single entry per CDR3 protein. This sample has tens of thousands of distinct CDR3 sequences; just under 95% occur once, and the top ten carry 0.26%. Germline V lookup: CDR1 SGDLS, CDR2 YYNGEE. CDR3 length: 14 residues. The V gene end was trimmed by 4 bases and the J gene end by 5 bases; junction bases not matched to a gene: 8.

The rearrangement uses TRBV9 and TRBJ2-7, with TRBD1 identical over 8 bases. Sequenced material: CD8+ T cells from PBMCs. This receptor was taken from a human donor in good health. Written as DNA, the CDR3 is TGTGCCAGCAGCATCCGGGACAGGATAGACGAGCAGTACTTC. This codes for CASSIRDRIDEQYF.